Sequencing of this T cell receptor (beta chain) was carried out in a study of blood T cells in healthy people across ages. The wider study: Capturing about one barcoded beta molecule per two T cells was achieved by template switching.

With a J-beta primer mix and a sample-barcoded 5' primer, a second PCR ran roughly 7 to 11 cycles. TCRdb re-called the 5' RACE reads with MiXCR, one entry per CDR3 protein. This sample yields almost 800,000 distinct CDR3 sequences, of which 55% to 70% are seen a single time; roughly 22% belongs to the top ten. V lost 5 bases and J lost 11, with 15 bases in between. CDR1 is LNHNV, CDR2 YYDKDF, per germline (reference sequence). This CDR3 is 12 amino acids long. The receptor was derived from a man aged 25-45 years in good health. This rearrangement joins TRBV15 to TRBJ2-5; D assignment may be TRBD1 or TRBD2 (5 bases each). The source material was blood. The CDR3 DNA reads as TGTGCCACCAGCTTGGAGGTGGGGGAGCAGTACTTC. Its protein is CATSLEVGEQYF. The variable domain in full, with the rest retrieved from reference TRBV15 and TRBJ2-5, is DAMVIQNPRYQVTQFGKPVTLSCSQTLNHNVMYWYQQKSSQAPKLLFHYYDKDFNNEADTPDNFQSRRPNTSFCFLDIRSPGLGDTAMYLCATSLEVGEQYFGPGTRLLVL.